This TCR beta chain was profiled in a study of shared clonotypes between healthy human individuals. This CDR3 has 16 amino acids. In germline, CDR1 is SGDLS, CDR2 YYNGEE. The V gene lost 0 bases and the J gene lost 3 bases, with 16 bases spanning the gap. Sequenced by immunoSEQ multiplex PCR; TCRdb stores in-frame clones only, minus some. The sample shows 2 million to 2.5 million clones, 90% to 97% of them seen only once. Findings of the study overall: In this cohort, only blood was sampled, and tissue repertoires likely differ. Clonotypes that were shared across four donors made up roughly 5.2% of naive CD4 clonotypes. How much donors shared clonotypes was expected to be affected by sequencing depth.

As regards this clone: Its antigen remains unidentified.

The chain links TRBV9 to TRBJ2-7; D perhaps matches TRBD2 (6 bases). What was sequenced was naive CD4+ T cells sorted from blood. Stated subset: CD45RA+ positively selected. The TCR sequence derives from a man aged 18 to 30 in good health. CDR3 protein: CASSVESASVVYEQYF. The CDR3 region has the DNA TGTGCCAGCAGCGTAGAGTCAGCTAGCGTTGTCTACGAGCAGTACTTC.